These T cell receptor beta chains were read from a single sample in a study of blood T cell repertoires in COVID-19. Produced via immunoSEQ multiplex PCR; TCRdb's table is partial and in-frame only. The data show 90,000 to 150,000 clones, with around 64% seen just once and around 0.9% held by the top ten. The sequenced material came from peripheral blood. Receptor source: a human donor with acute or convalescent COVID-19. The donor label of this sample is uncertain. CDR3s include the opening cysteine and the closing phenylalanine or tryptophan. The D gene is left open where the match is weak. Size is stated for part of the rows, as once, few or many counts, or as a class when the clone is expanded.

>TRBJ2-2|TRBD1|.|TRBV24-1
TGTGCCACCAGTGATTTGCGGACAGGGTCGAACACCGGGGAGCTGTTTTTT
CATSDLRTGSNTGELFF
>TRBJ1-2|TRBD1|.|TRBV28
TGTGCCATCGCCGGGGACAGGCCACCCTATGGCTACACCTTC
CAIAGDRPPYGYTF
>TRBJ1-6|.|.|TRBV28
TGTGCCAGCAGTTCCGGAATACTAATCGAAAATTCACCCCTCCACTTT
CASSSGILIENSPLHF
>TRBJ2-2|.|.|TRBV18
TGTGCCAGCTCACCGCCTAGCGTAGGCCCCGGCGAGCTGTTTTTT
CASSPPSVGPGELFF
>TRBJ1-6|TRBD1|.|TRBV28
TGTGCCAGCAGTCCGCCGGACAGGAGTAATTCACCCCTCCACTTT
CASSPPDRSNSPLHF
>TRBJ2-3|.|few|TRBV30
TGTGCCTGGGAGGGGAACAGGGCAGATACGCAGTATTTT
CAWEGNRADTQYF
>TRBJ1-1|TRBD1|.|TRBV12-3/TRBV12-4
TGTGCCAGCAGAACTCAGGGGGCCACTGAAGCTTTCTTT
CASRTQGATEAFF
>TRBJ1-5|.|.|TRBV6-6
TGTGCCAGCAGTTACTCCTCGGACTTGGGGCCCCAGCATTTT
CASSYSSDLGPQHF
>TRBJ1-4|TRBD1|.|TRBV29-1
TGCAGCGTTGAGGGACAGGGACATGAAAAACTGTTTTTT
CSVEGQGHEKLFF
>TRBJ2-7|TRBD1|.|TRBV19
TGTGCCAGTAGTATTAGGAATCAGGGGGCCTACGAGCAGTACTTC
CASSIRNQGAYEQYF
>TRBJ2-1|.|.|TRBV5-4
TGTGCCAGCAGCTTAAGCAGGTCCTCCTACAATGAGCAGTTCTTC
CASSLSRSSYNEQFF
>TRBJ1-5|TRBD1|.|TRBV30
TGTGCCTGGAACAGGGGATCGAATCAGCCCCAGCATTTT
CAWNRGSNQPQHF
>TRBJ1-4|.|.|TRBV5-6
TGTGCCAGCAGCGTATTGACAGAGGCTAATGAAAAACTGTTTTTT
CASSVLTEANEKLFF
>TRBJ1-2|.|.|TRBV7-9
TGTGCCAGCAGCCATCAAACAGAGGGCTATGGCTACACCTTC
CASSHQTEGYGYTF
>TRBJ2-2|TRBD1|.|TRBV6-5
TGTGCCAGCAGTTTATCCCAGGGGGCCGGCGGGGAGCTGTTTTTT
CASSLSQGAGGELFF
>TRBJ2-2|.|few|TRBV4-2
TGTGCCAGCAGCCAAGATCTCCTCACCGGGGAGCTGTTTTTT
CASSQDLLTGELFF
>TRBJ2-5|TRBD1|.|TRBV4-2
TGTGCCAGCAGCCAAGATCTCCCCTCCCCGGGACAGGGTCAAGAGACCCAGTACTTC
CASSQDLPSPGQGQETQYF
>TRBJ2-2|TRBD1|.|TRBV11-2
TGTGCCAGCAGCTTGGGACAGCTCACCGGGGAGCTGTTTTTT
CASSLGQLTGELFF
>TRBJ1-6|TRBD1|.|TRBV9
TGTGCCAGCAGCAGACGGGGACAGGGAACTTCACCCCTCCACTTT
CASSRRGQGTSPLHF
>TRBJ1-1|.|.|TRBV5-1
TGCGCCAGCAGGGGGGCCGTTGAGGACACTGAAGCTTTCTTT
CASRGAVEDTEAFF
>TRBJ1-1|TRBD1|.|TRBV2
TGTGCCAGCAGTGGGACAGGGGGAAGGACTGAAGCTTTCTTT
CASSGTGGRTEAFF
>TRBJ1-2|.|.|TRBV3-1/TRBV3-2
TGTGCCAGCAGCCAAGCGTGGGACAATGGTAGGCACGGCTACACCTTC
CASSQAWDNGRHGYTF
>TRBJ1-2|TRBD1|.|TRBV3-1/TRBV3-2
TGTGCCAGCAGCCAAGGGGCAGGGGGCTCGAGCTACACCTTC
CASSQGAGGSSYTF
>TRBJ1-2|.|.|TRBV28
TGTGCCAGCAGTTCATACGACAGACTTAACTATGGCTACACCTTC
CASSSYDRLNYGYTF
>TRBJ2-3|.|.|TRBV29-1
TGCAGCGTGGCCGGGACTAGCACAGATACGCAGTATTTT
CSVAGTSTDTQYF
>TRBJ2-3|TRBD1|.|TRBV11-2
TGTGCCAGCAGCTTAGATCCGGACAGGGGAGCGCAGTATTTT
CASSLDPDRGAQYF
>TRBJ2-5|TRBD2|.|TRBV7-2
TGTGCCAGCAGCATCTCGGGACTAGCGGGCGAGGAGACCCAGTACTTC
CASSISGLAGEETQYF
>TRBJ2-5|TRBD1|.|TRBV10-2
TGCGCCAGCAGAACCAGGGGGCTGGAGACCCAGTACTTC
CASRTRGLETQYF
>TRBJ2-5|TRBD1|.|TRBV5-1
TGCGCCAGCAGCTCCCGACAGGGGGAAGAGACCCAGTACTTC
CASSSRQGEETQYF
>TRBJ1-3|.|.|TRBV30
TGTGCCTGGAGTAGCCTCGGAAACACCATATATTTT
CAWSSLGNTIYF
>TRBJ2-5|.|.|TRBV18
TGTGCCAGCTCACCTGATTCCCGGGCCCAGTACTTC
CASSPDSRAQYF
>TRBJ2-5|TRBD1|.|TRBV19
TGTGCCAGTAGTGTGCGAAGGACAGGTACGATCCAAGAGACCCAGTACTTC
CASSVRRTGTIQETQYF
>TRBJ1-5|TRBD1|few|TRBV24-1
TGTGCCACCAGTGGGACAGGGGGGAATCAGCCCCAGCATTTT
CATSGTGGNQPQHF
>TRBJ2-3|TRBD2|.|TRBV6-5
TGTGCCAGCAAGCCAGCGGGGGCTAGCACAGATACGCAGTATTTT
CASKPAGASTDTQYF
>TRBJ1-1|.|.|TRBV19
TGTGCCAGTAGTCGACTGGGGCAGTCGAACACTGAAGCTTTCTTT
CASSRLGQSNTEAFF
>TRBJ2-7|TRBD2|.|TRBV7-9
TGTGCCAGCAGCTCCCCACTAGCGGCATCCTACGAGCAGTACTTC
CASSSPLAASYEQYF
>TRBJ1-1|TRBD1|.|TRBV19
TGTGCCAGTGGCCGGACAGGGGCGACGAACACTGAAGCTTTCTTT
CASGRTGATNTEAFF
>TRBJ2-7|.|.|TRBV4-1
TGCGCCAGCAGCCAAGGTCGGGTGAGCTCCTACGAGCAGTACTTC
CASSQGRVSSYEQYF
>TRBJ1-2|.|.|TRBV5-6
TGTGCCAGCAGCTTGGTTGGGCAGGTCAATGGCTACACCTTC
CASSLVGQVNGYTF
>TRBJ1-2|.|once|TRBV29-1
TGCAGCGCCGTACGTGACATGGGTGCATATGGCTACACCTTC
CSAVRDMGAYGYTF
>TRBJ1-5|.|once|TRBV7-5
TGTGTCAGAAGCTTCCAGGGGATCAATCAGCCCCAGCATTTT
CVRSFQGINQPQHF
>TRBJ1-4|.|once|TRBV5-6
TGTGCCAGCAGCTTGGCTCCGGTGGTTGAAAAACTGTTTTTT
CASSLAPVVEKLFF
>TRBJ1-6|.|.|TRBV2
TGTGCCAGCAGTGAAGAGCAGGGATGGTTAAATTCACCCCTCCACTTT
CASSEEQGWLNSPLHF
>TRBJ1-3|TRBD1|.|TRBV29-1
TGCAGCGCGTCGGCGACAGGGGGCTCTGGAAACACCATATATTTT
CSASATGGSGNTIYF
>TRBJ1-5|.|.|TRBV12-3/TRBV12-4
TGTGCCAGCACTGCACAGGTCGGTCAGCCCCAGCATTTT
CASTAQVGQPQHF
>TRBJ2-6|.|few|TRBV6-1
TGTGCCAGCAGTGAAGGACTCTCATCCATCCCTGGGGCCAACGTCCTGACTTTC
CASSEGLSSIPGANVLTF
>TRBJ2-1|TRBD2|.|TRBV9
TGTGCCAGCAGCGCCCCGACTAGCGGGGGGGCCAATGAGCAGTTCTTC
CASSAPTSGGANEQFF
>TRBJ1-1|.|.|TRBV7-9
TGTGCCAGCAGCTGGGACATGGACACTGAAGCTTTCTTT
CASSWDMDTEAFF